These T cell receptor beta chains were read from a single sample in a study of shared clonotypes between healthy human individuals. Clones were sequenced by immunoSEQ multiplex PCR, and TCRdb holds only the in-frame ones, with some missing. The sample includes under 700,000 clones, about 95% of them seen just once. The sample consisted of naive CD8+ T cells sorted from blood. These receptors all stem from a woman under 40 in good health. CDR3s include the opening cysteine and the closing phenylalanine or tryptophan. A D gene is named only where the DNA matches it firmly. Size tells how often a clone was seen (once, few, many) or the class of an expanded clone, and some rows leave it out.

D gene,V gene,clone size,J gene,CDR3 DNA,CDR3 protein
TRBD2,TRBV4-1,NA,TRBJ2-7,TGCGCCAGCAGCCATGCCGGGACTAGCGGTTCTTACGAGCAGTACTTC,CASSHAGTSGSYEQYF
TRBD1,TRBV7-2,NA,TRBJ2-7,TGTGCCAGCAGCTACGGACAGGGGCTCTCCTACGAGCAGTACTTC,CASSYGQGLSYEQYF
NA,TRBV7-9,NA,TRBJ1-1,TGTGCCAGCAGCTCACAGACCACTGAAGCTTTCTTT,CASSSQTTEAFF
NA,TRBV6-4,NA,TRBJ2-7,TGTGCCAGCAGCCCCGGGCCCGCCTACGAGCAGTACTTC,CASSPGPAYEQYF
NA,TRBV4-1,NA,TRBJ1-6,TGCGCCAGTGGAGATTCGAGCTCCTATAATTCACCCCTCCACTTT,CASGDSSSYNSPLHF
NA,TRBV5-8,NA,TRBJ2-5,TGTGCCAGCAGCCGACAGGTCCAAGAGACCCAGTACTTC,CASSRQVQETQYF
NA,TRBV28,NA,TRBJ2-7,TGTGCCAGCAGTTTACACGGTACCGAGCAGTACTTC,CASSLHGTEQYF
TRBD2,TRBV19,NA,TRBJ2-7,TGTGCCAGCAGTTCGCTCCTAGCGGGAGCCTACGAGCAGTACTTC,CASSSLLAGAYEQYF
NA,TRBV7-2,NA,TRBJ1-4,TGTGCCAGCAGCTTAGGGCCAGAGGTTGAAAAACTGTTTTTT,CASSLGPEVEKLFF
TRBD2,TRBV6-1,once,TRBJ2-7,TGTGCCAGCAGTTGGACTAGCGGGGCCTACGAGCAGTACTTC,CASSWTSGAYEQYF
NA,TRBV20-1,NA,TRBJ1-2,TGCCAATCTGGGGGCTATGGCTACACCTTC,CQSGGYGYTF
NA,TRBV5-6,NA,TRBJ2-7,TGTGCCAGCAGCTTAGGGGATTTCGGGTACGAGCAGTACTTC,CASSLGDFGYEQYF
NA,TRBV15,NA,TRBJ1-1,TGTGCCACCAGCAGAGAGGGAGTAATGAACACTGAAGCTTTCTTT,CATSREGVMNTEAFF
TRBD2,TRBV7-9,NA,TRBJ2-1,TGTGCCAGCAGAGCCGGGACTAGCGCAAACAATGAGCAGTTCTTC,CASRAGTSANNEQFF
NA,TRBV9,NA,TRBJ2-7,TGTGCCAGCAGCGTAGACAGCGCCGCACAGTACTTC,CASSVDSAAQYF
TRBD2,TRBV19,NA,TRBJ2-1,TGTGCCAGTAGTAGACTAGCGGCCCTCCACAATGAGCAGTTCTTC,CASSRLAALHNEQFF
NA,TRBV15,NA,TRBJ1-5,TGTGCCACCACCCCCGTCGAAGGAGGGACGGGCAATCAGCCCCAGCATTTT,CATTPVEGGTGNQPQHF
NA,TRBV18,NA,TRBJ1-2,TGTGCCAGCCAAAGAGAGGAAGCTAACTATGGCTACACCTTC,CASQREEANYGYTF
NA,TRBV5-1,NA,TRBJ1-2,TGCGCCAGCAGCTTCGAGTACCGGGGCTATGGCTACACCTTC,CASSFEYRGYGYTF
NA,TRBV4-1,NA,TRBJ2-1,TGCGCCAGCAGCCCCCGGGACAACTCCTACAATGAGCAGTTCTTC,CASSPRDNSYNEQFF
TRBD2,TRBV4-1,NA,TRBJ2-7,TGCGCCAGCAGCCAAGACTATAGCGGGAGGGCCCCCTACGAGCAGTACTTC,CASSQDYSGRAPYEQYF
NA,TRBV7-9,once,TRBJ2-5,TGTGCCAGCAGCTCACCATGGGGGTACCAAGAGACCCAGTACTTC,CASSSPWGYQETQYF
TRBD2,TRBV19,NA,TRBJ2-3,TGTGCCAGTAGTTTCGCGGCGGGAGGCCCCACGAATACGCAGTATTTT,CASSFAAGGPTNTQYF
NA,TRBV7-9,NA,TRBJ2-3,TGTGCCAGCAGCCCCGCGGGACAGCTATTTTACACAGATACGCAGTATTTT,CASSPAGQLFYTDTQYF
TRBD2,TRBV2,NA,TRBJ2-5,TGTGCCAGCAGTGTTTCTAGCGGGAGGGCTATAGAGACCCAGTACTTC,CASSVSSGRAIETQYF
NA,TRBV21-1,NA,TRBJ2-2,TGTGCCAGCAGCGTCAGGCTTGTGACTAGCGAGAACACCGGGGAGCTGTTTTTT,CASSVRLVTSENTGELFF
TRBD2,TRBV5-1,NA,TRBJ2-1,TGCGCCAGCAGCTTGGGCCCCGGGAGGACCTCCTACAATGAGCAGTTCTTC,CASSLGPGRTSYNEQFF
TRBD2,TRBV30,NA,TRBJ2-5,TGTGCCGGGGGGGCCCTAGCGGGAGCAGAGACCCAGTACTTC,CAGGALAGAETQYF
NA,TRBV7-9,NA,TRBJ2-1,TGTGCCAGCAGCTTAGGCACGCTGGAGCAGTTCTTC,CASSLGTLEQFF
NA,TRBV7-2,NA,TRBJ2-1,TGTGCCAGCAGCTTAGGATCTTACAATGAGCAGTTCTTC,CASSLGSYNEQFF
NA,TRBV9,NA,TRBJ2-1,TGTGCCAGCACCACCAGCGGAATCTCCTACAATGAGCAGTTCTTC,CASTTSGISYNEQFF
NA,TRBV4-1,once,TRBJ2-7,TGCGCCAGCAGTGACGCGTACGAGCAGTACTTC,CASSDAYEQYF
TRBD1,TRBV19,NA,TRBJ2-5,TGTGCCCTGCTCCTACCTGCCACAGGGGTCGGAGAGACCCAGTACTTC,CALLLPATGVGETQYF
NA,TRBV28,NA,TRBJ2-7,TGTGCCAGCAGTTTATGGGGGGAGCTCTCCTACGAGCAGTACTTC,CASSLWGELSYEQYF
NA,TRBV29-1,NA,TRBJ1-2,TGCAGCGTTCACGGACTTGACTATGGCTACACCTTC,CSVHGLDYGYTF
NA,TRBV27,few,TRBJ1-4,TGTGCCAGCAGGTCAGGGGTCCCTAATGAAAAACTGTTTTTT,CASRSGVPNEKLFF
NA,TRBV6-7,once,TRBJ1-2,TGTGCCAGCAGTTTTCACAGGTATGGCTACACCTTC,CASSFHRYGYTF
NA,TRBV21-1,NA,TRBJ2-7,TGTGCCAGCAGCAAAGTTTTACTAGCGGAGATCTACGAGCAGTACTTC,CASSKVLLAEIYEQYF
NA,TRBV19,NA,TRBJ1-1,TGTGCCACCGATTCGGCCATGAACACTGAAGCTTTCTTT,CATDSAMNTEAFF
NA,TRBV2,NA,TRBJ2-5,TGTGCCTCGAGGAAGGGGGGAGAGACGGAGACCCAGTACTTC,CASRKGGETETQYF
NA,TRBV12-2,NA,TRBJ2-7,TGTGCAAGTCGCTTAATATCGGTCGATAAGGAACCTAGCGGGAGGAACGAGCAGTACTTC,CASRLISVDKEPSGRNEQYF
TRBD2,TRBV6-5,NA,TRBJ2-7,TGTGCCAGCAGTTCCCTAGTAGCGGGAGGCTACGAGCAGTACTTC,CASSSLVAGGYEQYF